This T cell receptor beta chain was profiled in a study of T cells after yellow fever vaccination. TCRdb reanalysed the 5' RACE reads using MiXCR and keeps one entry per CDR3 protein. The repertoire holds 300,000 to 450,000 distinct CDR3 sequences, with roughly 8.4% as singletons. This CDR3 comprises 15 residues. V lost 4 bases, J lost 7 bases, and 16 bases stayed unmatched. Germline values: CDR1 DFQATT, CDR2 SNEGSKA (reference sequence). This clonotype was seen many times. Material: PBMCs, obtained approximately 47 days after the first yellow fever vaccination. This sequence originates from a man between 18 and 29 years old who received the YFV17D yellow fever vaccine. The rearrangement links TRBV20-1 to TRBJ2-7; TRBD2 matches at 7 bases. The CDR3 reads CSAIGTISSFGEQYF. CDR3 DNA: TGCAGTGCTATTGGGACTATCTCCTCCTTTGGAGAGCAGTACTTC.